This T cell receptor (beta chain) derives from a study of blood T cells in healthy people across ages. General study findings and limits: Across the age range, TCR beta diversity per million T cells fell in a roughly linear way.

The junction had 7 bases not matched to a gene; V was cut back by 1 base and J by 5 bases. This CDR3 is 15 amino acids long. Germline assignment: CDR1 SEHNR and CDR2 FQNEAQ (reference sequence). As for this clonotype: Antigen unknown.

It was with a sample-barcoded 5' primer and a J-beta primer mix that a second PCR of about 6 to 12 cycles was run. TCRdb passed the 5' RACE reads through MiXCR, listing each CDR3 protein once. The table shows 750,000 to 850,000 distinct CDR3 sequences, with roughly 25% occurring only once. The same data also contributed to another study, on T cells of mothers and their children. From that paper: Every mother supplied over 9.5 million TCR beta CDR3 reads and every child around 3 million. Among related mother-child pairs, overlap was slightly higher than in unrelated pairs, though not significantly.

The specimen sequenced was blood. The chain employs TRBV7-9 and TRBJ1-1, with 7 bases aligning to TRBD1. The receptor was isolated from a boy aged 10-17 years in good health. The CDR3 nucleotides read TGTGCCAGCAGCTTAGTTGGCAGGGGGTTGACTGAAGCTTTCTTT. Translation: CASSLVGRGLTEAFF.